This entry describes one T cell receptor (beta chain). Profiling relied on immunoSEQ multiplex PCR, and the TCRdb table lists in-frame clones only, not all of them. This table has some 490,000 clones, 70% to 90% appearing once. The sample originates from a study of blood T cell repertoires in COVID-19. Turning to the study itself: Samples representing acute and convalescent COVID-19 were sourced from the United States, Italy and Spain.

The sample comprised peripheral blood. This receptor was identified in a human donor in a cohort sampled during active COVID-19.

CDR3 coding DNA: TGTGCCAGCAGTTTAAATCCCTACAGGGGCGGGGAACAGCCCCAGCATTTT. Translation: CASSLNPYRGGEQPQHF. The rearrangement links TRBV27 to TRBJ1-5; 7 bases match TRBD1. Germline-derived CDR1 and CDR2 are MNHEY and SMNVEV (reference sequence). Trimming removed 2 bases from V and 7 bases from J; junction bases left unmatched: 14. The CDR3 covers 17 residues.